These T cell receptor beta chains were read from a single sample in a study of PD-L1 blockade in urothelial cancer. Using immunoSEQ multiplex PCR, the repertoire was profiled, and TCRdb retains in-frame clones only, with some absent. The sample has 38,000 or so clones; approximately 82% are singletons. Material: PBMCs, obtained around atezolizumab (anti-PD-L1) treatment. The origin of the receptors is a man between 60 and 75 years old with urothelial cancer. Each CDR3 is given with its conserved first and last residue.

>TRBJ2-5|TRBV7-2
CASSFNRGRETQYF
>TRBJ2-2|TRBV18
CASSPRTSPKTGELFF
>TRBJ2-1|TRBV7-2
CASSPTSDPYNEQFF
>TRBJ2-3|TRBV11-3
CASSPGGLAGGSTDTQYF
>TRBJ2-2|TRBV5-1
CASRRTSGSGELFF
>TRBJ1-4|TRBV2
CASMRDRGNEKLFF
>TRBJ2-5|TRBV30
CAWSLGGRRWETQYF
>TRBJ1-1|TRBV5-1
CASSLTRESEAFF
>TRBJ2-6|TRBV5-1
CASSLVGQGATGANVLTF
>TRBJ2-7|TRBV10-3
CATSRGYEQYF
>TRBJ1-2|TRBV9
CASSVGGGGYTF
>TRBJ2-1|TRBV27
CASSSTGVGNEQFF
>TRBJ2-1|TRBV6-5
CASSYAGLASYNEQFF
>TRBJ1-2|TRBV28
CASSGGGWIYGYTF
>TRBJ1-2|TRBV9
CASSVGEDRNYGYTF
>TRBJ2-7|TRBV28
CASSFLRTYEQYF